This TCR beta chain was retrieved from a study of cytomegalovirus exposure and HLA in healthy donors. This CDR3 contains 14 residues. The V end was cut by 3 bases, the J end by 2 bases, with 13 bases between. Germline V lookup: CDR1 GTSNPN, CDR2 SVGIG (reference sequence). The PCR ran on 60 Vbeta and 13 Jbeta primers. Data came from immunoSEQ multiplex PCR; TCRdb stores just in-frame clones and leaves some out. This table holds 130,000 to 150,000 clones. As to this clone: Its cognate antigen is unknown.

Broader study findings: Many donors carried some public TCRs, although rarity characterized most TCR sequences. What a later analysis showed was that several of the most significant clusters appeared linked to common viral pathogens.

The sequencing sample was made of PBMCs. The TCR was taken from a woman between 50 and 59 years old in good health and CMV-seronegative. This chain uses TRBV30 with TRBJ2-5; tentatively, D is TRBD2 (6 bases). CDR3 coding DNA: TGTGCCTGGAGCCAGGGACTCCTACAAGAGACCCAGTACTTC. It codes for CAWSQGLLQETQYF.